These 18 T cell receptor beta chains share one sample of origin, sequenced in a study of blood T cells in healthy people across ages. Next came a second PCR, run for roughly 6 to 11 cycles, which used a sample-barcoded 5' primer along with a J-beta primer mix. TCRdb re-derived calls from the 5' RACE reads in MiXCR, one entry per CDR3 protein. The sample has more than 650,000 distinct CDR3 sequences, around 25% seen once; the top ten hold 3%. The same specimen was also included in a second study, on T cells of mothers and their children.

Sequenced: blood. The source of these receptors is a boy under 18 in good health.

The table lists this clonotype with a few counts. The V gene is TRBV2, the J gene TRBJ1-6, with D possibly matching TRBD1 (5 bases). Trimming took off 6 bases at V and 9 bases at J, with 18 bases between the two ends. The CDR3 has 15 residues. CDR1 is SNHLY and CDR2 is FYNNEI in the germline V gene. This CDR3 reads CASSRGSHQTSPLHF. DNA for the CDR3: TGTGCCAGCAGCCGGGGGTCTCATCAAACTTCACCCCTCCACTTT.

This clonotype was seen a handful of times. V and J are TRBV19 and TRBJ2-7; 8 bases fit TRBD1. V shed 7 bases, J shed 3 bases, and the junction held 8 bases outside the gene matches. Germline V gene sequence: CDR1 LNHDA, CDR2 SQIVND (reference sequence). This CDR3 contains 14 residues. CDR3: CASTPGQVGYEQYF. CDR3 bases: TGTGCCAGTACTCCGGGACAGGTAGGCTACGAGCAGTACTTC.

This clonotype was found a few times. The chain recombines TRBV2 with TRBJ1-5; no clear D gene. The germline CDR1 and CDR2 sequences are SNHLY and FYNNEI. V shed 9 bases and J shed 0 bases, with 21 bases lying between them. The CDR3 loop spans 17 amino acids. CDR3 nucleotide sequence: TGTGCCAGGAACGGGCAGACACTTCCGTATAGCAATCAGCCCCAGCATTTT. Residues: CARNGQTLPYSNQPQHF.

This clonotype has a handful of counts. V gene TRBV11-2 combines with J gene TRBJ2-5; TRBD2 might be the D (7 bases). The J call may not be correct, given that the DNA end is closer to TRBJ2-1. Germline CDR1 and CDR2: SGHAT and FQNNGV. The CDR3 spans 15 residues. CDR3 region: CASSQGWGGNNEQFF. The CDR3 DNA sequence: TGTGCCAGCAGCCAGGGGTGGGGGGGCAACAATGAGCAGTTCTTC.

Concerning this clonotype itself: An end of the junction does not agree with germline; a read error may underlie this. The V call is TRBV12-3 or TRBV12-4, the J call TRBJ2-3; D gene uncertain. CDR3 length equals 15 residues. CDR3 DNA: TGTGCCAGCAGTTTAGTAGCAGTGAGCACAGATACGGAGTATTTT. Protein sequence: CASSLVAVSTDTEYF.

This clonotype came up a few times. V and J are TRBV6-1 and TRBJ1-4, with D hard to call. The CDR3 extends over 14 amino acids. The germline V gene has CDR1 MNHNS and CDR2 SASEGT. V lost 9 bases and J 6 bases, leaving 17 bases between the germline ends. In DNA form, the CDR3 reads TGTGCCAGTGGAAGGAAAGGGAAGGATGAAAAACTGTTTTTT. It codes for CASGRKGKDEKLFF.

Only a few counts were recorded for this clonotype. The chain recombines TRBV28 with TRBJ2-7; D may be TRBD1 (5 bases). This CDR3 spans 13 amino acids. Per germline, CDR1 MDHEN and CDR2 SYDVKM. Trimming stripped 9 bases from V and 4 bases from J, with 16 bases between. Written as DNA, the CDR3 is TGTGCCAGTGCCAGCGTAAAGGGGTACGAGCAGTACTTC. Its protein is CASASVKGYEQYF. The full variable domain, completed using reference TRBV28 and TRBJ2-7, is DVKVTQSSRYLVKRTGEKVFLECVQDMDHENMFWYRQDPGLGLRLIYFSYDVKMKEKGDIPEGYSVSREKKERFSLILESASTNQTSMYLCASASVKGYEQYFGPGTRLTVT.

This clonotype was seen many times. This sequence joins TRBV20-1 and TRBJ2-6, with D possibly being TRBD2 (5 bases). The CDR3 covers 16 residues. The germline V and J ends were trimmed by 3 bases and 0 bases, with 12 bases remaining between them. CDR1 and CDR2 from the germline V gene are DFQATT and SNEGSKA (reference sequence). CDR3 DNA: TGCAGTGCTAGCGTCAGTGGAGGCTCTGGGGCCAACGTCCTGACTTTC. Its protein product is CSASVSGGSGANVLTF.

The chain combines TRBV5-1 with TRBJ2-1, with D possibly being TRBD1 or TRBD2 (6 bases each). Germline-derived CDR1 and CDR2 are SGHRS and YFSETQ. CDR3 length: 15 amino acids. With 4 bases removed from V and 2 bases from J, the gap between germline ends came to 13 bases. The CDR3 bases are TGCGCCAGCAGCCCATACAGGGAGGCCTACAATGAGCAGTTCTTC. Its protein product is CASSPYREAYNEQFF.

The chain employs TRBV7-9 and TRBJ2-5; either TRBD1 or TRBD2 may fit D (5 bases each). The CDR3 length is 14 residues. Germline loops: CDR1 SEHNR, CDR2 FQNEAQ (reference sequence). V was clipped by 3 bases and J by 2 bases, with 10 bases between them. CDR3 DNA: TGTGCCAGCAGCTTTAGGGACCTACAAGAGACCCAGTACTTC. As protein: CASSFRDLQETQYF.

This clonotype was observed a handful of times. CDR3 bases: TGTGCCAGCAGTTACCAGGACAGGTCGGAGAACACCTTC. Its protein product is CASSYQDRSENTF. The rearrangement joins TRBV6-6 to TRBJ1-2, with TRBD1 identical over 7 bases. V trimming: 2 bases; J trimming: 12 bases; junction bases outside the gene matches: 9. The V gene's germline CDR1 is MNHNY and CDR2 SVGAGI (reference sequence). The CDR3 is 13 residues long.

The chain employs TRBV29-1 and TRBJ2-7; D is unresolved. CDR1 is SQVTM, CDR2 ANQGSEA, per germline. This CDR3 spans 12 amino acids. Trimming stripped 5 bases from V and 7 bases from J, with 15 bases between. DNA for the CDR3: TGCAGCGTTCGCCACAAGGGTTGGGAGCAGTACTTC. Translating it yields CSVRHKGWEQYF.

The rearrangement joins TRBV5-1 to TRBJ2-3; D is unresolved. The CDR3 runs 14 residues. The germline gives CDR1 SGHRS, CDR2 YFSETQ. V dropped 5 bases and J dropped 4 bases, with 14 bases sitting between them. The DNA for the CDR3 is TGCGCCAGCAGGCCGCTCCTGGGCGCAGATACGCAGTATTTT. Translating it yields CASRPLLGADTQYF.

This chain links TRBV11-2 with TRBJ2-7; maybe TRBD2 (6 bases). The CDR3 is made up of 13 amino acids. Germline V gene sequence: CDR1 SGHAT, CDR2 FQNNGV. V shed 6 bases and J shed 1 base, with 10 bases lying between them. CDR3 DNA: TGTGCCAGCAGGGGGACTGTATCCTACGAGCAGTACTTC. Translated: CASRGTVSYEQYF.

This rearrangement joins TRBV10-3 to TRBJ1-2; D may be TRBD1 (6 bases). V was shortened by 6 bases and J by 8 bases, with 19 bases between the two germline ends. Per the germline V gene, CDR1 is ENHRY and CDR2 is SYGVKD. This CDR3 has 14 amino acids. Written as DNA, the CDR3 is TGTGCCATCAGCCGGGACATCAGCAAGCGGGGCTACACCTTC. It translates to CAISRDISKRGYTF.

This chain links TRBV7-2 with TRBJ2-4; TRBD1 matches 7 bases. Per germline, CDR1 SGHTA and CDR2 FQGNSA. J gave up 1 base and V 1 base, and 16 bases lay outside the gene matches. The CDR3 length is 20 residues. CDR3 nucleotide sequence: TGTGCCAGCAGCTTAGAGTCTGAGACAGGGCTTCAACTTGCCAAAAACATTCAGTACTTC. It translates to CASSLESETGLQLAKNIQYF.

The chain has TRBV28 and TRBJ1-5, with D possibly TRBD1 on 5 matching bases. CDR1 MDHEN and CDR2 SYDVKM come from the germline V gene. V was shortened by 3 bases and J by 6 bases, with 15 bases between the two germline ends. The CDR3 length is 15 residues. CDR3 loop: CASSFRLGGGQPQHF. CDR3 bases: TGTGCCAGCAGTTTTAGGTTGGGGGGGGGTCAGCCCCAGCATTTT. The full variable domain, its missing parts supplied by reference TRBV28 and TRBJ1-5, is DVKVTQSSRYLVKRTGEKVFLECVQDMDHENMFWYRQDPGLGLRLIYFSYDVKMKEKGDIPEGYSVSREKKERFSLILESASTNQTSMYLCASSFRLGGGQPQHFGDGTRLSIL.

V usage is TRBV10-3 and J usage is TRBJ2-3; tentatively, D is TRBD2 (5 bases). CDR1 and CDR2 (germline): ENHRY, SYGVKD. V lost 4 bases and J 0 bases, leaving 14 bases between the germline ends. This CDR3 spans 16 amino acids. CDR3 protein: CAISAAKGASTDTQYF. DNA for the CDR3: TGTGCCATCAGTGCGGCTAAGGGAGCTAGCACAGATACGCAGTATTTT.